Included here is one TCR beta chain sequence, with context. This entry comes from a study of blood T cell repertoires in COVID-19. The data were produced by immunoSEQ multiplex PCR, yet TCRdb's version contains in-frame clones alone and is incomplete. The repertoire holds approximately 300,000 clones, with around nine tenths as singletons. The sequenced sample was PBMCs or T cells enriched from blood (not recorded which). The TCR originated in a woman aged 25 to 45 who had recovered from COVID-19.

The chain's CDR3 is CASSNQGGGSPLHF. Written as DNA, the CDR3 is TGTGCCAGTAGTAACCAGGGGGGCGGCTCACCCCTCCACTTT. V usage is TRBV19 and J usage is TRBJ1-6; 7 bases agree with TRBD1. Trimming at V came to 4 bases and at J to 10 bases, leaving 7 bases not matched to a gene. Germline V gene lookup returns CDR1 LNHDA and CDR2 SQIVND (reference sequence). The CDR3 totals 14 residues.